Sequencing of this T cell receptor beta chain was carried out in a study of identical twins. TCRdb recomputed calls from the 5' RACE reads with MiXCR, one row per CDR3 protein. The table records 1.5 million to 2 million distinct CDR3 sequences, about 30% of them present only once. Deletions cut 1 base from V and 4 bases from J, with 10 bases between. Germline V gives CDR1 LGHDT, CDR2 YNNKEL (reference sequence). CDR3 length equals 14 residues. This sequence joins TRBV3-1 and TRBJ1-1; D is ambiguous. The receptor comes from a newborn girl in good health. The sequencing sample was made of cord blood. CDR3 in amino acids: CASSQVGRSTEAFF. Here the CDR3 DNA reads TGTGCCAGCAGCCAAGTTGGCAGGAGCACTGAAGCTTTCTTT.